A single sample is the source of the 9 T cell receptor beta chains below, sequenced in a study of blood T cells in healthy people across ages. For the second PCR, which ran for 7 to 11 cycles, a sample-barcoded 5' primer and a J-beta primer mix were used. TCRdb passed the 5' RACE reads through MiXCR, listing each CDR3 protein once. The sample shows 800,000 to 950,000 distinct CDR3 sequences, roughly 28% of them seen only once. Another study also made use of these data, one on T cells of mothers and their children.

The source material was blood. These receptors all come from a woman aged 40 to 49 in good health.

The gene calls are TRBV7-2 and TRBJ2-4, with TRBD2 matching over 7 bases. CDR1 SGHTA and CDR2 FQGNSA come from the germline V gene. The length of the CDR3 is 15 residues. V was pared by 5 bases and J by 7 bases, with 11 bases of the junction left unmatched. CDR3 nucleotides: TGTGCCAGCAGCCCATCAGGTGGGGGGGGGAACATTCAGTACTTC. Protein product: CASSPSGGGGNIQYF.

V is TRBV6-5 and J is TRBJ2-7; no reliable D call. Trimming shortened V by 0 bases and J by 7 bases, and 16 bases separated the two germline ends. This CDR3 comprises 15 residues. The germline V gene has CDR1 MNHEY and CDR2 SVGAGI. The CDR3 coding sequence is TGTGCCAGCAGTTACTCGAGTGTGTACTACAATGAGCAGTACTTC. Its protein product is CASSYSSVYYNEQYF.

This clonotype was found many times. J is TRBJ2-5 and V is TRBV10-3; 11 bases agree with TRBD2. The trim removed 5 bases at V and 3 bases at J, leaving 5 bases unmatched. Looked up from germline, CDR1 is ENHRY and CDR2 is SYGVKD. This CDR3 has 15 amino acids. CDR3 DNA sequence: TGTGCCATCAGTCTAGCGGGGGGACTTAAAGAGACCCAGTACTTC. Protein sequence: CAISLAGGLKETQYF.

The genes are TRBV6-5 and TRBJ2-1; TRBD2 aligns across 7 bases. The V and J ends lost 5 bases and 9 bases, in that order; junction bases with no gene match: 7. The CDR3 sequence is 13 residues long. Germline CDR1 and CDR2: MNHEY and SVGAGI. In DNA, the CDR3 is TGTGCCAGCAGTCCCACAAGCGGGATTGAGCAGTTCTTC. Translated: CASSPTSGIEQFF.

This clonotype was observed a few times. V gene TRBV5-5 combines with J gene TRBJ2-3; tentative D call: TRBD2 (6 bases). Per germline, CDR1 SGHKS and CDR2 YYEKEE (reference sequence). The CDR3 is made up of 17 amino acids. Deletions cut 4 bases from V and 0 bases from J, with 18 bases between. In nucleotides, the CDR3 is TGTGCCAGCAGCGGGGCCTCGGGGGACTCTAGCACAGATACGCAGTATTTT. As protein: CASSGASGDSSTDTQYF.

V gene TRBV7-3 combines with J gene TRBJ2-4, with D possibly TRBD2 on 5 matching bases. Judging by the DNA end, TRBJ2-7 fits better; the J call may be wrong. The CDR3 is made up of 12 amino acids. The V gene's germline CDR1 is SGHTA and CDR2 FQGTGA. CDR3 coding DNA: TGTGCCAGCAGCCGAGGGTGGGGCGAGCAGTACTTC. Protein sequence: CASSRGWGEQYF.

The chain links TRBV14 to TRBJ2-1, with TRBD1 identical over 8 bases. Trimming at V came to 2 bases and at J to 6 bases, leaving 6 bases not matched to a gene. The germline gives CDR1 SGHDN, CDR2 FVKESK. The CDR3 sequence is 15 residues long. CDR3 sequence: CASSQLRGRRNEQFF. In DNA form, the CDR3 reads TGTGCCAGCAGCCAACTCAGGGGGCGACGCAATGAGCAGTTCTTC.

This clonotype came up a few times. The rearrangement joins TRBV5-8 to TRBJ1-4; TRBD1 agrees at 11 bases. Trimming removed 3 bases from V and 7 bases from J; junction bases left unmatched: 2. The CDR3 is 14 residues long. CDR1 SGHTS and CDR2 YDEGEE come from the germline V gene. For the CDR3, the DNA is TGTGCCAGCAGCTCCGGGACAGGGGGTGAAAAACTGTTTTTT. It translates to CASSSGTGGEKLFF. The complete variable domain, with remaining parts taken from reference TRBV5-8 and TRBJ1-4, reads EAGVTQSPTHLIKTRGQQATLRCSPISGHTSVYWYQQALGLGLQFLLWYDEGEERNRGNFPPRFSGRQFPNYSSELNVNALELEDSALYLCASSSGTGGEKLFFGSGTQLSVL.

This clonotype was counted between two and nine times. The CDR3 is CASSRGQGLDEQYF. The CDR3 nucleotides are TGTGCCAGCTCACGCGGACAGGGACTCGACGAGCAGTACTTC. This chain connects TRBV18 to TRBJ2-7, with TRBD1 matching over 8 bases. The V segment lost 4 bases and the J segment 5 bases; nucleotides outside the gene matches: 7. This CDR3 is built from 14 residues. The germline gives CDR1 KGHSH, CDR2 LQKENI.